This TCR beta chain was found in a study of molecular identifiers for immune sequencing clone quantification listed by TCRdb under 2018. Background on the whole study: For a replicate experiment, RNA from roughly 21,000 or 96,000 naive CD8 T cells was divided into five aliquots, of which four were sequenced. The study was a methods study using CD8 T cells to benchmark molecular-identifier clustering-based TCR repertoire sequencing (MIDCIRS) and TCR RNA copy counting. General conclusions and limits of the study: Naive libraries contained spiked-in Jurkat TCR RNA (approximately 10 copies' worth), which is not part of the donor repertoire. In CMV-specific effector cells, clones with more than 20 RNA copies accounted for over 97% of molecules, whereas in naive cells such clones accounted for under 1%. Identical TCR molecules sharing a barcode could cause highly expanded clone sizes to be underestimated. Without barcode sub-clustering, chimeric consensus sequences inflated TCR diversity; chimeras reached as high as 47%. Modeling gave roughly 2.9 recovered TCR RNA copies per cell versus roughly 10 by digital PCR, implying around 33% capture efficiency. A single cell's worth of spiked-in Jurkat TCR RNA was reported detectable even among one million naive CD8 T cells.

Libraries of naive CD8 T cells were built from anywhere between roughly 19,000 and 1,000,000 sorted cells, with 10%, 30% or 50% of the purified RNA used. Naive CD8 T cells, defined as CD8+CD4-CCR7+CD45RA+, were FACS-sorted into RLT Plus buffer on a BD FACSAria II. Ten to eleven TCR copies' worth of Jurkat RNA were spiked into about 19,000-1,000,000 naive CD8 T cell samples to test detection sensitivity. Enrichment of CD8 T cells was done with RosetteSep CD8+ T Cell Enrichment Cocktail plus Ficoll-Paque, and ACK red cell lysis came afterward. The library was made by PCR. The sequencer was a NextSeq 500. Bulk TCR libraries were made following a previously described method, with the TCR primers given in Table S5. Purification of total RNA was performed with the Qiagen AllPrep DNA/RNA kit. Reads from multiple sequencing runs of the same library were pooled before analysis. The published analysis was carried out like this. Only reads with exact TCR constant sequence were kept, trimmed to 150 nt, and grouped by their 12-nt molecular barcodes. Reads in each barcode group were sub-clustered using a 15% Levenshtein threshold, and a quality-weighted consensus sequence was built for each RNA molecule. Non-functional sequences were discarded, and so were lower-count sequences lying one edit away from another sequence. Barcode sub-clusters with fewer than 20% of the maximum read count were removed, based on fitting two negative binomial distributions. The raw public reads went through TCRdb reprocessing: fastp at Q25, MiXCR clone calling, in-frame beta chains kept. Each entry is one CDR3 protein sequence, shown with its most common DNA and genes. TCRdb's processing, not the authors', yielded these V and J calls. The sample data list over 65,000 distinct CDR3 sequences, and roughly 25% of these were observed just once. The leading ten clones occupy about 0.8% of the sample.

Via the germline V gene, CDR1 is MNHNS and CDR2 SASEGT. The CDR3 spans 15 residues, from the cysteine through the phenylalanine. The only DNA kept is the CDR3, 45 bases in frame from the first base. V is cut by 7 bases and J by 6 bases, and the space between the germline ends is 19 bases. Ten or more counts support this clonotype. It lacks a known antigen. No much larger clone is present one base from it, and per-base qualities are unavailable. The chain is encoded by TRBV6-1 joined to TRBJ2-1, and possibly TRBD1, on 6 matching bases. This TCR derives from a human donor in good health. Some libraries in this study had Jurkat cell RNA spiked in. What was sequenced was naive CD8+ T cells from blood, with Jurkat cell RNA spiked in. In the paper's terms, the cell subset or site label means: FACS-sorted CD8+CD4-CCR7+CD45RA+ naive T cells. The DNA sequence follows: TGTGCCAGCACTCTTGGGGGCTTCCTCCCCAATGAGCAGTTCTTC. It codes for CASTLGGFLPNEQFF.